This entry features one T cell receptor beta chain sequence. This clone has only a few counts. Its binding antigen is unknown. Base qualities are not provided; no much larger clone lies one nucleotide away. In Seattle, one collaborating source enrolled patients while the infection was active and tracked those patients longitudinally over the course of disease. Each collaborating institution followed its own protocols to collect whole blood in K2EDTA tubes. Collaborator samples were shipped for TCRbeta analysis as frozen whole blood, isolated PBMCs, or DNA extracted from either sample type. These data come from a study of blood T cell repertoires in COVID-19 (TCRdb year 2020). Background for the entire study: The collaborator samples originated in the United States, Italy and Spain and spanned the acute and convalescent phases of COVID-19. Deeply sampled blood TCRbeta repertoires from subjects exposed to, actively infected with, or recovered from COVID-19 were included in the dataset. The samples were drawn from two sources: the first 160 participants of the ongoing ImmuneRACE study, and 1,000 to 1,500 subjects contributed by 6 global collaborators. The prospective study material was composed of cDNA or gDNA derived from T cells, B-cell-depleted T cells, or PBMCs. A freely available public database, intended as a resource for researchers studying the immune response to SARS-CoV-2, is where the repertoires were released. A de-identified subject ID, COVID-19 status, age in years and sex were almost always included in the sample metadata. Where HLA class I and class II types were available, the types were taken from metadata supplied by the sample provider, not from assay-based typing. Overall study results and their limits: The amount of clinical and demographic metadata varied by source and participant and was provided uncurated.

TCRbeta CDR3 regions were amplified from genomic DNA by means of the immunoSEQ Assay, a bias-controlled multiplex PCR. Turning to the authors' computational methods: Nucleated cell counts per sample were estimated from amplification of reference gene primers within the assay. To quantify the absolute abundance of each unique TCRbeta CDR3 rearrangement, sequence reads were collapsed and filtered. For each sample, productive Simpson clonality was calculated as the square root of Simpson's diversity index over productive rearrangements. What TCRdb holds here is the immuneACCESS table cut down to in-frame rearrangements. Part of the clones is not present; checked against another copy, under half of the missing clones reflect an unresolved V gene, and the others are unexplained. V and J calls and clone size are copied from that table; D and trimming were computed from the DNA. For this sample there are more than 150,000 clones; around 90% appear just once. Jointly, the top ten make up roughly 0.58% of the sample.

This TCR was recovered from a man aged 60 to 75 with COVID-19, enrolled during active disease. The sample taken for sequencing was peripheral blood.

The CDR3 region: CASSGPTGHNQPQHF. The nucleotides read TGTGCCAGCAGCGGGCCGACAGGTCACAATCAGCCCCAGCATTTT. The chain is made from TRBV7-6 and TRBJ1-5; TRBD1 is possibly the D segment (6 matching bases). CDR1 and CDR2 were assigned from the germline V gene as SGHVS and FNYEAQ. Counted from cysteine to phenylalanine, this CDR3 has 15 amino acids. Only the CDR3 DNA stays, 45 bases, in frame from base 1. Trimming takes 5 bases from V and 3 bases from J, and the germline ends sit 14 bases apart. The full variable domain, completed from the reference TRBV7-6 and TRBJ1-5 proteins outside the CDR3, reads GAGVSQSPRYKVTKRGQDVALRCDPISGHVSLYWYRQALGQGPEFLTYFNYEAQQDKSGLPNDRFSAERPEGSISTLTIQRTEQRDSAMYRCASSGPTGHNQPQHFGDGTRLSIL.